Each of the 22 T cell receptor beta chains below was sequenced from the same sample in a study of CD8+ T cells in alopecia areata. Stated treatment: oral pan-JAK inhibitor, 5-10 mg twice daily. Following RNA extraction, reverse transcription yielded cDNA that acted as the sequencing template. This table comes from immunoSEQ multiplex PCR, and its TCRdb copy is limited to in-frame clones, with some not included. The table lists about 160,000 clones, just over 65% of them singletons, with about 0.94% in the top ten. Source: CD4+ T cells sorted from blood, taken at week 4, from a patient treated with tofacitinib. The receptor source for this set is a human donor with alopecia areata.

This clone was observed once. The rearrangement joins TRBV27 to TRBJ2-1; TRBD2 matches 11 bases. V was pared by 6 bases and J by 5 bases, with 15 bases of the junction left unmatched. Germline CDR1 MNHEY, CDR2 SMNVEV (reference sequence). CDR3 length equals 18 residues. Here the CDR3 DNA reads TGTGCCAGCAGCCGTTTCGGACTAGCGGGCGGAGAAAACAATGAGCAGTTCTTC. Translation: CASSRFGLAGGENNEQFF.

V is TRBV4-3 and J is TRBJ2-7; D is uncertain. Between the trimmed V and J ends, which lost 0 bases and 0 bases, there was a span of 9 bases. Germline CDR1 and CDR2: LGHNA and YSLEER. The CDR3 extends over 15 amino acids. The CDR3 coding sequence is TGCGCCAGCAGCCAAGAAGCCGGATTCTCCTACGAGCAGTACTTC. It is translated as CASSQEAGFSYEQYF.

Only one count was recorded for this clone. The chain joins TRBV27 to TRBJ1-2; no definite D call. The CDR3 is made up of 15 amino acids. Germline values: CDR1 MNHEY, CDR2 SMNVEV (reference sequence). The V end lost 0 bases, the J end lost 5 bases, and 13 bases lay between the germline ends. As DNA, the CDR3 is TGTGCCAGCAGTTTATCTCGGGGATCGGGTTATGGCTACACCTTC. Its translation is CASSLSRGSGYGYTF.

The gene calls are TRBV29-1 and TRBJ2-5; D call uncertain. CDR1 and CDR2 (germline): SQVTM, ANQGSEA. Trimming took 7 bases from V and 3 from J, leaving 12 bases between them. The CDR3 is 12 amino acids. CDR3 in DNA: TGCAGCGGACGACTCCGGGAAGAGACCCAGTACTTC. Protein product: CSGRLREETQYF.

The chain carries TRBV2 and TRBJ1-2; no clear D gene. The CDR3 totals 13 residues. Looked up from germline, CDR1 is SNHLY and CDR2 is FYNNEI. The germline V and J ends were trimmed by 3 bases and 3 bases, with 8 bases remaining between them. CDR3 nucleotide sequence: TGTGCCAGCAGTGAGTGGGTCCACTATGGCTACACCTTC. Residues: CASSEWVHYGYTF.

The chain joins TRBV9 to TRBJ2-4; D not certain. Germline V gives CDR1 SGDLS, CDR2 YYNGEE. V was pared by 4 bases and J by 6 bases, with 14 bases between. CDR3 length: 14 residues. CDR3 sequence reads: CASSPVRTPNIQYF. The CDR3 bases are TGTGCCAGCAGCCCGGTCCGGACCCCAAACATTCAGTACTTC.

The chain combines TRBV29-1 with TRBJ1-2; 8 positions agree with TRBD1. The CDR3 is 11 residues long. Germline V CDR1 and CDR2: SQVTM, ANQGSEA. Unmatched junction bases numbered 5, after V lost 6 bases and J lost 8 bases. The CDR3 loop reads CSVWTGRGYTF. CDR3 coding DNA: TGCAGCGTCTGGACAGGGAGGGGCTACACCTTC.

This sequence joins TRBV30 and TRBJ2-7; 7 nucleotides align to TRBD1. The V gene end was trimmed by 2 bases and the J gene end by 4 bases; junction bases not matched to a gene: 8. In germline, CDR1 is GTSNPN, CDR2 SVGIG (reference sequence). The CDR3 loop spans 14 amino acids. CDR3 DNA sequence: TGTGCCTGGAGTCCCCGACAGGGTCGGTACGAGCAGTACTTC. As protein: CAWSPRQGRYEQYF.

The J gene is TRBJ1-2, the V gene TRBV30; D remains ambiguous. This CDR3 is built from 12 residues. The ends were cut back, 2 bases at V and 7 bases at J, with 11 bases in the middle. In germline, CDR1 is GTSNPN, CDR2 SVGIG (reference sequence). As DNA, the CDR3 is TGTGCCTGGAGTCCCCCCGTTGGTGGCTACACCTTC. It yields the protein CAWSPPVGGYTF. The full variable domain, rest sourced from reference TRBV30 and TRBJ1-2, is SQTIHQWPATLVQPVGSPLSLECTVEGTSNPNLYWYRQAAGRGLQLLFYSVGIGQISSEVPQNLSASRPQDRQFILSSKKLLLSDSGFYLCAWSPPVGGYTFGSGTRLTVV.

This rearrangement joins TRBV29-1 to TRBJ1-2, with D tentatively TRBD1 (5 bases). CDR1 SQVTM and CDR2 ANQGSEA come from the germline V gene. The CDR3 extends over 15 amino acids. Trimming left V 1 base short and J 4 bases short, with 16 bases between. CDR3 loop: CSVEGIDGTLYGYTF. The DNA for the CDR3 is TGCAGCGTTGAAGGGATAGACGGGACCCTCTATGGCTACACCTTC.

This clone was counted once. The CDR3 DNA follows: TGTGCCTGGAGTTCTGGCAGGGTCCTCGTCTACGAGCAGTACTTC. Translating it yields CAWSSGRVLVYEQYF. V and J are TRBV30 and TRBJ2-7, with D perhaps matching TRBD1 (5 bases). Per the germline V gene, CDR1 is GTSNPN and CDR2 is SVGIG (reference sequence). The CDR3 loop spans 15 amino acids. The V and J ends lost 2 bases and 3 bases respectively, with 17 bases between them.

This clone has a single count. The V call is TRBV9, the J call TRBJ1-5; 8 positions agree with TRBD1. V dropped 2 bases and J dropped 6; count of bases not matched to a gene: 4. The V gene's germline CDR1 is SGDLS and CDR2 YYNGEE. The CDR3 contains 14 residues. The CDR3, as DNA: TGTGCCAGCAGCGTTACAGGGGGTGGTCAGCCCCAGCATTTT. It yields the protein CASSVTGGGQPQHF.

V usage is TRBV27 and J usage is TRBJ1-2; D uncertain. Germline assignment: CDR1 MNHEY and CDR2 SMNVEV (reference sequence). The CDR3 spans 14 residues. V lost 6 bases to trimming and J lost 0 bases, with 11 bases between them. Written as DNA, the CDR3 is TGTGCCAGCAGCAAGTCAATAGCTAACTATGGCTACACCTTC. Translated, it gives CASSKSIANYGYTF.

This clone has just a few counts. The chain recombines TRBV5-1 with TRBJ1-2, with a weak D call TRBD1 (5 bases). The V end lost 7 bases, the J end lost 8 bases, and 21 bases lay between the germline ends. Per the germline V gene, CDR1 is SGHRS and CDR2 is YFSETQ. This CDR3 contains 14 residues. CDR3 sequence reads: CASRPGTLQGGYTF. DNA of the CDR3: TGCGCCAGCCGCCCGGGGACTCTCCAGGGCGGCTACACCTTC.

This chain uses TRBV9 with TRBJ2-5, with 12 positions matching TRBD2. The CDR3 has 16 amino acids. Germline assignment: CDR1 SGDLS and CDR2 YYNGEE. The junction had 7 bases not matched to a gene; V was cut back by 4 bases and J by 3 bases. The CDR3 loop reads CASSPSLAGGEETQYF. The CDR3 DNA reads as TGTGCCAGCAGCCCCTCACTAGCGGGGGGAGAAGAGACCCAGTACTTC.

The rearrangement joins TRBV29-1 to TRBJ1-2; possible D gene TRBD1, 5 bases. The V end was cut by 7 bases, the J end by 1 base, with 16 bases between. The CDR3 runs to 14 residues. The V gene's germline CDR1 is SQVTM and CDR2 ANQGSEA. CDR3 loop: CSAMTYQGNYGYTF. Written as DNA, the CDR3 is TGCAGCGCCATGACCTATCAGGGTAACTATGGCTACACCTTC.

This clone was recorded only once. The CDR3 loop reads CASSLGGPAKETQYF. Here the CDR3 DNA reads TGTGCCAGCAGCTTAGGAGGGCCGGCCAAAGAGACCCAGTACTTC. The genes are TRBV7-6 and TRBJ2-5; tentatively, D is TRBD2 (5 bases). The V and J ends lost 1 base and 3 bases respectively, with 12 bases between them. The CDR3 loop spans 15 amino acids. In germline, CDR1 is SGHVS, CDR2 FNYEAQ.

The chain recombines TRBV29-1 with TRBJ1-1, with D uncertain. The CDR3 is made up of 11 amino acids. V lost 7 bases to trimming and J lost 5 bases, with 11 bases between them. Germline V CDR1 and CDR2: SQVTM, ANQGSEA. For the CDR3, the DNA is TGCAGCGCTGTTGGGGAAACTGAAGCTTTCTTT. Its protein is CSAVGETEAFF.

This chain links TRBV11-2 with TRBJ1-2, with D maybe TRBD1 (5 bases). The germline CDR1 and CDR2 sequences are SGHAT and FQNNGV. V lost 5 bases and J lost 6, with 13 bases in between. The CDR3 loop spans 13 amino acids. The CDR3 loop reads CASSVNQGHGYTF. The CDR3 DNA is TGTGCCAGCAGCGTAAATCAGGGCCATGGCTACACCTTC.

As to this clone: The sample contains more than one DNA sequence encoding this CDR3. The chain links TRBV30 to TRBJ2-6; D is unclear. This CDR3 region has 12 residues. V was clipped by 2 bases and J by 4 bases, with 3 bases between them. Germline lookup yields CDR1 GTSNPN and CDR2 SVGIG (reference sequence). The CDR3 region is CAWSTGANVLTF. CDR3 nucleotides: TGTGCCTGGAGTACGGGGGCCAACGTCCTGACTTTC.

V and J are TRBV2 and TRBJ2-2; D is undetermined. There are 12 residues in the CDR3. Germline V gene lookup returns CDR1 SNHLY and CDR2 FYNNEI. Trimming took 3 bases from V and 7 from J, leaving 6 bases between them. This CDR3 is CASSDDGGELFF. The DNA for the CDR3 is TGTGCCAGCAGTGATGATGGCGGGGAGCTGTTTTTT.

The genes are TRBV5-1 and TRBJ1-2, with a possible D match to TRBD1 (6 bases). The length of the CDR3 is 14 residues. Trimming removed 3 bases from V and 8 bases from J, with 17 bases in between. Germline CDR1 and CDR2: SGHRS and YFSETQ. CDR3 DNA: TGCGCCAGCAGCTGGAGGGGACACGAACACGGCTACACCTTC. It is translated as CASSWRGHEHGYTF.